The next 14 T cell receptor beta chains were all read from a single sample in a study of T-cell memory formation after mild COVID-19. TCRdb itself ran the 5' RACE reads through MiXCR, one entry per CDR3 protein. The sample has about 270,000 distinct CDR3 sequences, around 15% seen once. The sample consisted of PBMCs or a T cell subset sorted from them (not recorded which). These receptors all come from a man between 18 and 35 years old who had mild COVID-19 (a few samples of this study predate the infection). Cell type and time point are not known.

This sequence joins TRBV7-9 and TRBJ2-5; D might be TRBD1 (5 bases). The CDR3 sequence is 14 residues long. Germline loops: CDR1 SEHNR, CDR2 FQNEAQ (reference sequence). V was pared by 0 bases and J by 5 bases, with 10 bases between. The DNA for the CDR3 is TGTGCCAGCAGCTTAGCGTTCAGGGCGGAGACCCAGTACTTC. It is translated as CASSLAFRAETQYF.

V and J are TRBV5-1 and TRBJ2-5; possibly TRBD2 for D (5 bases). Germline CDR1 SGHRS, CDR2 YFSETQ. The CDR3 contains 14 residues. V gave up 4 bases and J gave up 1 base, with 11 bases separating them. The CDR3 coding sequence is TGCGCCAGCAGCCCGGGGTTAGGCCAAGAGACCCAGTACTTC. Its translation: CASSPGLGQETQYF. Full variable domain (rest looked up from reference TRBV5-1 and TRBJ2-5): KAGVTQTPRYLIKTRGQQVTLSCSPISGHRSVSWYQQTPGQGLQFLFEYFSETQRNKGNFPGRFSGRQFSNSRSEMNVSTLELGDSALYLCASSPGLGQETQYFGPGTRLLVL.

This clonotype was counted at least ten times. The chain is built from TRBV6-5 and TRBJ1-6; 8 positions agree with TRBD1. Trimming cost V 5 bases and J 8 bases; bases outside gene matches: 8. This CDR3 region has 15 residues. Per germline, CDR1 MNHEY and CDR2 SVGAGI. The CDR3 nucleotides are TGTGCCAGCAGTAGGACAGGGTTCCAAGATTCACCCCTCCACTTT. This gives the protein CASSRTGFQDSPLHF.

The chain employs TRBV18 and TRBJ2-5; 9 positions agree with TRBD1. The V segment lost 6 bases and the J segment 5 bases; nucleotides outside the gene matches: 13. CDR1 and CDR2 (germline): KGHSH, LQKENI. This CDR3 has 16 amino acids. The CDR3 DNA follows: TGTGCCAGCTCTTTCGACGGGACAGGGACGTCGGAGACCCAGTACTTC. It encodes CASSFDGTGTSETQYF.

The rearrangement joins TRBV27 to TRBJ2-7; TRBD1 might be the D (5 bases). CDR1 is MNHEY and CDR2 is SMNVEV in the germline V gene (reference sequence). The CDR3 is made up of 11 amino acids. V lost 4 bases and J 9 bases, leaving 10 bases between the germline ends. The CDR3 reads CASSSQGAQYF. As DNA, the CDR3 is TGTGCCAGCAGTTCTCAGGGCGCGCAGTACTTC.

The chain employs TRBV5-1 and TRBJ2-5, with 8 bases matching TRBD1. The V gene end was trimmed by 0 bases and the J gene end by 5 bases; junction bases not matched to a gene: 6. Germline V gene data show CDR1 as SGHRS and CDR2 as YFSETQ. The CDR3 has 15 amino acids. The DNA of the CDR3 is TGCGCCAGCAGCTTGGTGCAGGGGGCTGGGGAGACCCAGTACTTC. This gives the protein CASSLVQGAGETQYF.

This chain uses TRBV6-2 or TRBV6-3 with TRBJ2-3, with D maybe TRBD2 (7 bases). CDR3 length equals 16 residues. V was trimmed by 5 bases and J by 7 bases, leaving 22 bases between them. Germline V gives CDR1 MNHEY, CDR2 SVGEGT. The DNA of the CDR3 is TGTGCCAGCAGTGGGGCGCGGGGGCCCTTTTTCCATACGCAGTATTTT. Translated: CASSGARGPFFHTQYF.

This clonotype has just a few counts. V is TRBV4-1 and J is TRBJ2-7; 8 nucleotides align to TRBD2. The length of the CDR3 is 16 residues. Per the germline V gene, CDR1 is MGHRA and CDR2 is YSYEKL. The V segment lost 0 bases and the J segment 3 bases; nucleotides outside the gene matches: 7. The DNA of the CDR3 is TGCGCCAGCAGCCAAGAGGTCGGTAGCGGGGTCTACGAGCAGTACTTC. Translation: CASSQEVGSGVYEQYF.

This clonotype was counted only a few times. The chain joins TRBV6-5 to TRBJ1-5; D is uncertain. V lost 6 bases and J lost 6, with 9 bases in between. CDR1 MNHEY and CDR2 SVGAGI come from the germline V gene. CDR3 length equals 12 residues. CDR3 in DNA: TGTGCCAGCAGGACCTATGGTCAGCCCCAGCATTTT. It is translated as CASRTYGQPQHF.

Only a few counts were recorded for this clonotype. The V and J genes are TRBV20-1 and TRBJ2-3; D is unclear. Trimming removed 3 bases at V and 2 bases at J, with 6 bases between. This CDR3 has 12 amino acids. Germline CDR1 is DFQATT and CDR2 is SNEGSKA (reference sequence). CDR3 residues: CSASTNTDTQYF. CDR3 coding DNA: TGCAGTGCTAGTACGAACACAGATACGCAGTATTTT.

The V gene is TRBV7-9, the J gene TRBJ1-6; 11 nucleotides align to TRBD1. Trimming took 11 bases from V and 9 from J; bases not matched to a gene: 6. The CDR3 sequence is 13 residues long. Germline V lookup: CDR1 SEHNR, CDR2 FQNEAQ (reference sequence). For the CDR3, the DNA is TGTGCCGGAGGACAGGGGGCGATTTCACCCCTCCACTTT. Its translation is CAGGQGAISPLHF.

This clonotype was detected a few times. This sequence joins TRBV7-2 and TRBJ2-5, with 10 bases fitting TRBD1. The germline CDR1 and CDR2 sequences are SGHTA and FQGNSA. The V gene end was trimmed by 5 bases and the J gene end by 5 bases; junction bases not matched to a gene: 11. There are 16 residues in the CDR3. CDR3 DNA: TGTGCCAGCAGCCACGATTCCGGGACAGGGGAGGAGACCCAGTACTTC. Residues: CASSHDSGTGEETQYF.

J is TRBJ2-5 and V is TRBV11-2, with 7 nucleotides matching TRBD1. Germline loops: CDR1 SGHAT, CDR2 FQNNGV. V dropped 5 bases and J dropped 3; count of bases not matched to a gene: 9. CDR3 length: 15 amino acids. CDR3 protein: CASSQTYDREETQYF. The DNA for the CDR3 is TGTGCCAGCAGCCAGACCTACGACAGGGAAGAGACCCAGTACTTC.

The chain couples TRBV28 to TRBJ2-5, with D possibly being TRBD2 (5 bases). Germline CDR1 and CDR2: MDHEN and SYDVKM. V shed 7 bases and J shed 5 bases, with 11 bases lying between them. The CDR3 consists of 12 residues. CDR3 region: CASTTRFETQYF. CDR3 bases: TGTGCCAGCACTACTAGGTTCGAGACCCAGTACTTC.